Listed below are T cell receptor beta chains from one sample, sequenced in a study of early T cells in non-severe SARS-CoV-2 infection. A single record per CDR3 protein comes from TCRdb applying MiXCR to the 5' RACE reads. Here the sample spans over 50,000 distinct CDR3 sequences, roughly a tenth being singletons. The sequenced material came from whole blood. These TCRs come from an adult who was a healthcare worker with PCR-confirmed SARS-CoV-2 infection or an uninfected control (not recorded which). Each CDR3 is given with its conserved first and last residue. The D gene is left open where the match is weak. Some rows have no size entry. The others give once, few or many, or a class for an expanded clone.

CDR3 DNA: TGTGCCAGCAGTTCGTTCATACACGGGGCCCAGTACTTC
CDR3 protein: CASSSFIHGAQYF
clone size: many
D gene: -
J gene: TRBJ2-5
V gene: TRBV12-3/TRBV12-4

CDR3 DNA: TGTGCCAGCAGCGGAAGGACAGCGAATAATTCACCCCTCCACTTT
CDR3 protein: CASSGRTANNSPLHF
clone size: many
D gene: -
J gene: TRBJ1-6
V gene: TRBV7-2

CDR3 DNA: TGTGCCAGCAGTTACTCGTCTGGGGGAAAGAACACTGAAGCTTTCTTT
CDR3 protein: CASSYSSGGKNTEAFF
clone size: -
D gene: -
J gene: TRBJ1-1
V gene: TRBV6-5

CDR3 DNA: TGTGCCAGCCAACCGCGGTGGGGGCCTGATGAGACCCAGTACTTC
CDR3 protein: CASQPRWGPDETQYF
clone size: -
D gene: -
J gene: TRBJ2-5
V gene: TRBV7-9

CDR3 DNA: TGTGCCAGCAGTTTTAGCGGGGGCCAAGAGACCCAGTACTTC
CDR3 protein: CASSFSGGQETQYF
clone size: few
D gene: TRBD2
J gene: TRBJ2-5
V gene: TRBV6-6

CDR3 DNA: TGTGCCGGAAACAGGGGGCTTAACACTGAAGCTTTCTTT
CDR3 protein: CAGNRGLNTEAFF
clone size: -
D gene: TRBD1
J gene: TRBJ1-1
V gene: TRBV12-3/TRBV12-4

CDR3 DNA: TGTGCCAGCAGCTTAGCGGGCAAGGGTTACGAGCAGTTCTTC
CDR3 protein: CASSLAGKGYEQFF
clone size: -
D gene: -
J gene: TRBJ2-1
V gene: TRBV11-1

CDR3 DNA: TGTGCCAGCAGCCCAACGGTGGGCCCCCCCGGAGAGACCCAGTACTTC
CDR3 protein: CASSPTVGPPGETQYF
clone size: -
D gene: -
J gene: TRBJ2-5
V gene: TRBV5-6

CDR3 DNA: TGTGCCAGCAGCCGTACCGGGACAGGGGGAAGGATGAACACTGAAGCTTTCTTT
CDR3 protein: CASSRTGTGGRMNTEAFF
clone size: many
D gene: TRBD1
J gene: TRBJ1-1
V gene: TRBV6-5

CDR3 DNA: TGTGCCAGCAGTCCAGGGACAGGCTACACAGATACGCAGTATTTT
CDR3 protein: CASSPGTGYTDTQYF
clone size: -
D gene: TRBD1
J gene: TRBJ2-3
V gene: TRBV28

CDR3 DNA: TGTGCCAGCAGCTTGGTTAGGGACAACCAGCCCCAGCATTTT
CDR3 protein: CASSLVRDNQPQHF
clone size: few
D gene: -
J gene: TRBJ1-5
V gene: TRBV5-6

CDR3 DNA: TGCGCCAGCAGCTTGATTTCGCTCGGGACCGGGGAGCTGTTTTTT
CDR3 protein: CASSLISLGTGELFF
clone size: -
D gene: -
J gene: TRBJ2-2
V gene: TRBV5-1

CDR3 DNA: TGTGCTAGTGTCGAAGCGGGGGGGTTAACAGATACGCAGTATTTT
CDR3 protein: CASVEAGGLTDTQYF
clone size: many
D gene: TRBD2
J gene: TRBJ2-3
V gene: TRBV12-5

CDR3 DNA: TGTGCCTGGAGTGTACTAGCGGGACAGGGAAACTTC
CDR3 protein: CAWSVLAGQGNF
clone size: many
D gene: TRBD1
J gene: TRBJ1-2
V gene: TRBV30